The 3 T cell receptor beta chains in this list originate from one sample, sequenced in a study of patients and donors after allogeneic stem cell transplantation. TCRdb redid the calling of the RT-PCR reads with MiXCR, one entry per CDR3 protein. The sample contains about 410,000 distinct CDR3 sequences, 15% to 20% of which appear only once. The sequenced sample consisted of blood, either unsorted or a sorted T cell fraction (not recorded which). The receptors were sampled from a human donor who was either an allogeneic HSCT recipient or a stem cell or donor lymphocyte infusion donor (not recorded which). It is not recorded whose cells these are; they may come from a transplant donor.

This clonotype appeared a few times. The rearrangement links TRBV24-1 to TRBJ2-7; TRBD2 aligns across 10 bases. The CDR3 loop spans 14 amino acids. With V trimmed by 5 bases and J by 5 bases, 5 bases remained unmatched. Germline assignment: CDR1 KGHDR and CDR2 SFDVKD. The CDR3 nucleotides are TGTGCCACCAGTGCCAGCGGGAGGGCCGACGAGCAGTACTTC. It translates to CATSASGRADEQYF.

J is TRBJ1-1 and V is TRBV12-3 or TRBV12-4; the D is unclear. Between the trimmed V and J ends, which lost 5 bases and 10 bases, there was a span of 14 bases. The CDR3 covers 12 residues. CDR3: CASSASSPRAFF. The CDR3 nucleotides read TGTGCCAGCAGTGCGTCATCCCCCAGAGCTTTCTTT.

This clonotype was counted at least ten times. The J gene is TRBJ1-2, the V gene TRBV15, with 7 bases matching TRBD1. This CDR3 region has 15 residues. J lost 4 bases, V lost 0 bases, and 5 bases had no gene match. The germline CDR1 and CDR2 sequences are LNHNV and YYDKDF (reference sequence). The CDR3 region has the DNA TGTGCCACCAGCAGAGAGGGGACAGTCAGCTATGGCTACACCTTC. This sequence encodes CATSREGTVSYGYTF.